The 28 T cell receptor beta chains below come from one sample, sequenced in a study of cytomegalovirus exposure and HLA in healthy donors. Both 60 Vbeta primers and 13 Jbeta primers went into the PCR. Here immunoSEQ multiplex PCR was the method, and the copy in TCRdb shows in-frame clones only, minus some. The sample holds about 96,000 clones, roughly 74% seen once. The sample was PBMCs. The receptor set was obtained from a woman aged 70-85 years in good health and CMV-seropositive.

This clone was seen a single time. The gene calls are TRBV18 and TRBJ2-3; maybe TRBD1 (5 bases). There are 15 residues in the CDR3. The V gene's germline CDR1 is KGHSH and CDR2 LQKENI. Trimming removed 4 bases at V and 0 bases at J, with 11 bases between. The CDR3 is CASSLTGASTDTQYF. As DNA, the CDR3 is TGTGCCAGCTCACTCACAGGCGCTAGCACAGATACGCAGTATTTT. Variable domain in full (rest from reference TRBV18 and TRBJ2-3): NAGVMQNPRHLVRRRGQEARLRCSPMKGHSHVYWYRQLPEEGLKFMVYLQKENIIDESGMPKERFSAEFPKEGPSILRIQQVVRGDSAAYFCASSLTGASTDTQYFGPGTRLTVL.

This clone came up a few times. The genes are TRBV7-9 and TRBJ2-5, with TRBD1 matching over 8 bases. This CDR3 is 13 amino acids long. V shed 6 bases and J 4 bases; nucleotides not matched to a gene: 4. Germline V CDR1 and CDR2: SEHNR, FQNEAQ (reference sequence). CDR3 loop: CASSQGQGETQYF. The CDR3 nucleotides are TGTGCCAGCAGTCAAGGACAGGGAGAGACCCAGTACTTC.

The rearrangement joins TRBV4-2 to TRBJ2-1; D is ambiguous. V lost 0 bases and J 6 bases, leaving 3 bases between the germline ends. Looked up from germline, CDR1 is LGHNA and CDR2 is YNFKEQ. This CDR3 is 12 amino acids long. The CDR3 is CASSQDLNEQFF. The CDR3 DNA sequence: TGTGCCAGCAGCCAAGACCTCAATGAGCAGTTCTTC.

This clone was observed a single time. The chain has TRBV29-1 and TRBJ1-3; 7 bases line up with TRBD1. Germline CDR1 SQVTM, CDR2 ANQGSEA. The trim removed 7 bases at V and 1 base at J, leaving 4 bases unmatched. There are 13 residues in the CDR3. The CDR3, as DNA: TGCAGCGCCCAGGGGGTGTCTGGAAACACCATATATTTT. It translates to CSAQGVSGNTIYF.

The chain combines TRBV7-2 with TRBJ1-4; perhaps TRBD1 as D (6 bases). Germline CDR1 is SGHTA and CDR2 is FQGNSA. V gave up 5 bases and J gave up 3 bases, with 19 bases separating them. The CDR3 has 17 amino acids. The CDR3 bases are TGTGCCAGCAGCCCCGTACCAGGGGCGCGGGCTAATGAAAAACTGTTTTTT. Its protein is CASSPVPGARANEKLFF. The complete variable domain, with remaining parts taken from reference TRBV7-2 and TRBJ1-4, reads GAGVSQSPSNKVTEKGKDVELRCDPISGHTALYWYRQSLGQGLEFLIYFQGNSAPDKSGLPSDRFSAERTGGSVSTLTIQRTQQEDSAVYLCASSPVPGARANEKLFFGSGTQLSVL.

The chain combines TRBV30 with TRBJ2-1, with 11 bases matching TRBD2. V gave up 2 bases and J gave up 4 bases; unmatched junction bases: 7. There are 16 residues in the CDR3. Per germline, CDR1 GTSNPN and CDR2 SVGIG (reference sequence). CDR3 residues: CAWSLAGGGLYNEQFF. CDR3 DNA sequence: TGTGCCTGGAGTTTAGCGGGAGGGGGTCTTTACAATGAGCAGTTCTTC.

The CDR3 nucleotides are TGTGCCAGCAACAACGCGAACACCGGGGAGCTGTTTTTT. It codes for CASNNANTGELFF. The V gene is TRBV6-6, the J gene TRBJ2-2, with D uncertain. The CDR3 is 13 amino acids. Trimming pared 7 bases from V and 0 bases from J, leaving 6 bases between. Germline loops: CDR1 MNHNY, CDR2 SVGAGI (reference sequence).

V and J are TRBV25-1 and TRBJ2-5; weak D call: TRBD2 (5 bases). The CDR3 spans 14 residues. Germline CDR1 is MGHDK and CDR2 is SYGVNS. Trimming took off 6 bases at V and 5 bases at J, with 16 bases between the two ends. In nucleotides, the CDR3 is TGTGCCAGCAGCCCGAGGGAAGGTACGGAGACCCAGTACTTC. Residues: CASSPREGTETQYF.

The V call is TRBV7-6, the J call TRBJ2-1, with 10 positions matching TRBD2. V lost 5 bases to trimming and J lost 1 base; unmatched junction nucleotides: 5. Germline CDR1 SGHVS, CDR2 FNYEAQ. The CDR3 length is 16 residues. The CDR3 is CASSQLAGTSYNEQFF. CDR3 coding DNA: TGTGCCAGCAGCCAACTAGCGGGGACTTCCTACAATGAGCAGTTCTTC.

The chain couples TRBV11-2 to TRBJ2-7, with TRBD1 matching over 7 bases. Germline trimming cut 1 base from V and 1 base from J; bases unmatched to any gene: 13. Germline-derived CDR1 and CDR2 are SGHAT and FQNNGV. There are 18 residues in the CDR3. The CDR3 DNA reads as TGTGCCAGCAGCTTAGGGCTAAGTCGGACAGGCACATCCTACGAGCAGTACTTC. Its protein is CASSLGLSRTGTSYEQYF.

The V call is TRBV28, the J call TRBJ2-6, with D unresolved. The ends were cut back, 3 bases at V and 0 bases at J, with 3 bases in the middle. CDR1 and CDR2 (germline): MDHEN, SYDVKM. This CDR3 comprises 14 residues. The CDR3 reads CASSFSSGANVLTF. DNA for the CDR3: TGTGCCAGCAGTTTTAGCTCTGGGGCCAACGTCCTGACTTTC.

This clone was seen a few times. The chain employs TRBV7-9 and TRBJ1-3; 10 nucleotides line up with TRBD1. The CDR3 has 16 residues. The trim removed 5 bases at V and 4 bases at J, leaving 8 bases unmatched. Germline values: CDR1 SEHNR, CDR2 FQNEAQ (reference sequence). The DNA for the CDR3 is TGTGCCAGCAGCCCACCGGGACAGGGGCCGGGAAACACCATATATTTT. Translating gives CASSPPGQGPGNTIYF.

The chain links TRBV25-1 to TRBJ2-3; 9 positions agree with TRBD1. CDR1 MGHDK and CDR2 SYGVNS come from the germline V gene. The CDR3 covers 15 residues. V was pared by 2 bases and J by 4 bases, with 4 bases of the junction left unmatched. The CDR3 protein is CASSEPRQGADTQYF. CDR3 sequence (DNA): TGTGCCAGCAGTGAACCCAGACAGGGGGCAGATACGCAGTATTTT.

This sequence joins TRBV11-2 and TRBJ1-1, with D perhaps TRBD1 (5 bases). The CDR3 sequence is 15 residues long. Germline values: CDR1 SGHAT, CDR2 FQNNGV. The V end lost 1 base, the J end lost 1 base, and 10 bases lay between the germline ends. CDR3 bases: TGTGCCAGCAGCTTAGGGCGGGGGACGAACACTGAAGCTTTCTTT. Its translation: CASSLGRGTNTEAFF. Full variable domain (missing parts from reference TRBV11-2 and TRBJ1-1): EAGVAQSPRYKIIEKRQSVAFWCNPISGHATLYWYQQILGQGPKLLIQFQNNGVVDDSQLPKDRFSAERLKGVDSTLKIQPAKLEDSAVYLCASSLGRGTNTEAFFGQGTRLTVV.

The chain has TRBV18 and TRBJ1-1, with TRBD1 matching 9 bases. J was trimmed by 2 bases and V by 2 bases; bases with no gene match: 6. CDR1 is KGHSH, CDR2 LQKENI, per germline. The CDR3 is made up of 16 amino acids. DNA for the CDR3: TGTGCCAGCTCACCATTTCCGGGACAGGGAAACACTGAAGCTTTCTTT. Amino acid sequence: CASSPFPGQGNTEAFF.

The chain carries TRBV5-1 and TRBJ1-5, with D possibly TRBD1 on 6 matching bases. In germline, CDR1 is SGHRS, CDR2 YFSETQ. Trimming removed 2 bases from V and 5 bases from J, with 11 bases in between. The CDR3 runs to 14 residues. In DNA form, the CDR3 reads TGCGCCAGCAGCTTTACAGGGCTGGATCAGCCCCAGCATTTT. It encodes CASSFTGLDQPQHF.

V usage is TRBV28 and J usage is TRBJ2-7, with 7 bases identical to TRBD2. Germline lookup yields CDR1 MDHEN and CDR2 SYDVKM. This CDR3 contains 15 residues. V gave up 8 bases and J gave up 0 bases; unmatched junction bases: 10. The CDR3 sequence is CASPPLGGNSYEQYF. CDR3 in DNA: TGTGCCAGCCCCCCGCTGGGAGGGAACTCCTACGAGCAGTACTTC.

A few counts support this clone. The chain recombines TRBV6-1 with TRBJ2-2, with 7 bases identical to TRBD2. The CDR3 consists of 15 residues. J lost 7 bases, V lost 2 bases, and 7 bases had no gene match. The germline V gene encodes CDR1 MNHNS and CDR2 SASEGT. CDR3 sequence: CASSELGLGVGELFF. CDR3 sequence (DNA): TGTGCCAGCAGTGAATTAGGACTAGGCGTCGGGGAGCTGTTTTTT.

The rearrangement uses TRBV7-9 and TRBJ1-2, with TRBD1 as a possible D gene (6 bases). This CDR3 has 14 residues. V was shortened by 3 bases and J by 5 bases, with 13 bases between the two germline ends. Germline CDR1 is SEHNR and CDR2 is FQNEAQ (reference sequence). CDR3 amino acids: CASSFGTKNYGYTF. The CDR3 nucleotides read TGTGCCAGCAGCTTCGGGACAAAAAATTATGGCTACACCTTC.

V is TRBV27 and J is TRBJ2-1; 9 bases align to TRBD1. From germline, CDR1 is MNHEY and CDR2 SMNVEV (reference sequence). Trimming cost V 3 bases and J 0 bases; bases outside gene matches: 15. There are 20 residues in the CDR3. The CDR3 sequence is CASSLRDRDAGVHSYNEQFF. The CDR3 coding sequence is TGTGCCAGCAGTTTGCGGGACAGGGATGCGGGAGTCCACTCCTACAATGAGCAGTTCTTC.

This clone was detected a few times. This rearrangement joins TRBV11-1 to TRBJ2-5; weak D call: TRBD2 (5 bases). The germline gives CDR1 SGHAT, CDR2 FQDESV (reference sequence). V dropped 5 bases and J dropped 5 bases, with 18 bases sitting between them. The CDR3 consists of 15 residues. CDR3 sequence (DNA): TGTGCCAGCAGCCCCACTTTAGGTAGGGAGGAGACCCAGTACTTC. It is translated as CASSPTLGREETQYF.

The rearrangement joins TRBV2 to TRBJ2-5; TRBD2 might be the D (5 bases). Trimming removed 4 bases from V and 4 bases from J, with 22 bases in between. The V gene's germline CDR1 is SNHLY and CDR2 FYNNEI. CDR3 size: 17 residues. CDR3 sequence (DNA): TGTGCCAGCAGTGGAGAGATAGCGAGGAAGGATTTAGAGACCCAGTACTTC. The encoded protein is CASSGEIARKDLETQYF.

V and J are TRBV11-3 and TRBJ2-1; D might be TRBD2 (6 bases). V was cut by 6 bases and J by 5 bases, with 11 bases left in between. Germline CDR1 SGHNT, CDR2 YENEEA. This CDR3 spans 13 amino acids. The CDR3 DNA follows: TGTGCCAGCAGTGCCGGGGGTAACAATGAGCAGTTCTTC. It specifies CASSAGGNNEQFF.

The V call is TRBV7-9, the J call TRBJ2-1; 7 bases fit TRBD2. From germline, CDR1 is SEHNR and CDR2 FQNEAQ (reference sequence). The CDR3 runs to 15 residues. J gave up 1 base and V 1 base, and 1 base lay outside the gene matches. The DNA for the CDR3 is TGTGCCAGCAGCTTAGACGGGGGGTCCTACAATGAGCAGTTCTTC. This sequence encodes CASSLDGGSYNEQFF.

The gene calls are TRBV14 and TRBJ1-2; D is perhaps TRBD1 (6 bases). CDR1 is SGHDN, CDR2 FVKESK, per germline. V shed 4 bases and J shed 4 bases, with 13 bases lying between them. The CDR3 length is 14 residues. The CDR3 coding sequence is TGTGCCAGCAGCCTGCGACAGGCCCGCTATGGCTACACCTTC. This gives the protein CASSLRQARYGYTF.

The chain is built from TRBV30 and TRBJ2-7; 8 bases are a match to TRBD1. Trimming at V came to 4 bases and at J to 4 bases, leaving 9 bases not matched to a gene. Germline V gene lookup returns CDR1 GTSNPN and CDR2 SVGIG (reference sequence). The CDR3 has 14 residues. This chain's CDR3 is CAWTPRTGSYEQYF. Here the CDR3 DNA reads TGTGCCTGGACGCCCCGGACAGGGTCGTACGAGCAGTACTTC. Together with reference TRBV30 and TRBJ2-7, the CDR3 gives the full variable domain: SQTIHQWPATLVQPVGSPLSLECTVEGTSNPNLYWYRQAAGRGLQLLFYSVGIGQISSEVPQNLSASRPQDRQFILSSKKLLLSDSGFYLCAWTPRTGSYEQYFGPGTRLTVT.

The gene calls are TRBV27 and TRBJ2-7; D possibly corresponds to TRBD1 (6 bases). CDR1 is MNHEY and CDR2 is SMNVEV in the germline V gene (reference sequence). Trimming took off 5 bases at V and 2 bases at J, with 10 bases between the two ends. This CDR3 has 13 amino acids. For the CDR3, the DNA is TGTGCCAGCAGTACGGGACATGCCTACGAGCAGTACTTC. Amino acid sequence: CASSTGHAYEQYF.

This clone has more than one count but fewer than ten. This chain uses TRBV11-2 with TRBJ2-5, with D tentatively TRBD1 (5 bases). This CDR3 region has 14 residues. The V gene's germline CDR1 is SGHAT and CDR2 FQNNGV. Trimming took 5 bases from V and 2 from J, leaving 12 bases between them. The CDR3 sequence is CASSRWGRQETQYF. The CDR3 DNA is TGTGCCAGCAGCCGGTGGGGCCGTCAAGAGACCCAGTACTTC.